The present T cell receptor (beta chain) was sequenced within a study of cytomegalovirus exposure and HLA in healthy donors. Looking at the study overall: Of all 400 or so donors who were genotyped, 70% to 85% belonged to the Caucasian-associated ancestry cluster.

The germline V gene encodes CDR1 MNHEY and CDR2 SMNVEV (reference sequence). V was pared by 3 bases and J by 0 bases, with 8 bases between. CDR3 length: 14 amino acids. Researchers ran the PCR with 60 Vbeta and 13 Jbeta primers. Clones were read by immunoSEQ multiplex PCR, and TCRdb kept only the in-frame ones, dropping some. This sample's clone table lists around 140,000 clones. On this clone: Its antigen is as yet unknown.

Notes on the study in general: Donor immune exposure was known only as CMV serostatus. Later on, an analysis found that several of the most significant clusters appeared to be linked to common viral pathogens, which included parvovirus B19. Among TCR beta chains, those listed as cytomegalovirus-associated numbered more than 150.

The rearrangement uses TRBV27 and TRBJ1-1; a possible D gene is TRBD1 (6 bases). This TCR derives from a male donor in good health and CMV-seronegative. Material: PBMCs. CDR3 coding DNA: TGTGCCAGCAGTTTGACAGGCGTGAACACTGAAGCTTTCTTT. Protein sequence: CASSLTGVNTEAFF.